Shown below are 10 T cell receptor beta chains from a single sample sequenced in a study of blood T cell repertoires in COVID-19. Clones were read by immunoSEQ multiplex PCR, and TCRdb kept only the in-frame ones, dropping some. The sample has about 200,000 clones; around 81% are singletons. Material for sequencing was peripheral blood. The receptors here all came from a woman aged 65 to 85 with acute or convalescent COVID-19.

J is TRBJ1-2 and V is TRBV14, with TRBD1 as a possible D gene (5 bases). This CDR3 is built from 15 residues. Germline lookup yields CDR1 SGHDN and CDR2 FVKESK. The ends were cut back, 3 bases at V and 0 bases at J, with 11 bases in the middle. CDR3 loop: CASSQAGGPNYGYTF. The CDR3 DNA reads TGTGCCAGCAGCCAGGCGGGGGGACCTAACTATGGCTACACCTTC.

The chain joins TRBV21-1 to TRBJ1-5. TRBV21-1 is designated a pseudogene. The CDR3 is made up of 19 amino acids. CDR3 region: CASSKGQRPEKRYNQPQHF. The CDR3 DNA follows: TGTGCCAGCAGCAAAGGGCAAAGGCCAGAAAAGAGGTACAATCAGCCCCAGCATTTT.

Concerning this clone itself: One end of the junction does not line up with germline, which may come from a read error. V is TRBV4-2 and J is TRBJ2-1; the D is unclear. The CDR3 has 14 residues. CDR1 is LGHNA and CDR2 is YNFKEQ in the germline V gene. The CDR3 loop is CASNQDISYNEQFF. The CDR3 DNA reads as TGTGCCAGCAACCAAGATATCAGTTACAATGAGCAGTTCTTC.

The chain couples TRBV7-3 to TRBJ1-1, with 7 bases aligning to TRBD1. V lost 5 bases, J lost 3 bases, and 3 bases stayed unmatched. Germline V gene lookup returns CDR1 SGHTA and CDR2 FQGTGA. This CDR3 is built from 13 residues. CDR3 sequence (DNA): TGTGCCAGCAGCGCCACAGGGGACACTGAAGCTTTCTTT. The encoded protein is CASSATGDTEAFF.

The gene calls are TRBV30 and TRBJ1-1; D not resolved. Germline assignment: CDR1 GTSNPN and CDR2 SVGIG (reference sequence). Trimming stripped 6 bases from V and 7 bases from J, with 15 bases between. The CDR3 has 12 amino acids. The DNA for the CDR3 is TGTGCCTGCGGTGGTACCTTTAATGAAGCTTTCTTT. Protein: CACGGTFNEAFF.

This chain connects TRBV28 to TRBJ2-1; D is possibly TRBD2 (7 bases). This CDR3 region has 15 residues. With 8 bases removed from V and 3 bases from J, the gap between germline ends came to 17 bases. Germline-derived CDR1 and CDR2 are MDHEN and SYDVKM. CDR3 nucleotides: TGTGCCAGCGGGGGGGGCGTTCCCGTCTACAATGAGCAGTTCTTC. Encoded protein: CASGGGVPVYNEQFF.

This chain joins TRBV24-1 and TRBJ2-1; D remains ambiguous. The ends were cut back, 7 bases at V and 4 bases at J, with 7 bases in the middle. There are 12 residues in the CDR3. Germline CDR1 reads KGHDR; CDR2 reads SFDVKD. In DNA, the CDR3 is TGTGCCACCAGGGGCGTATACAATGAGCAGTTCTTC. It encodes CATRGVYNEQFF.

This chain's CDR3 is CASRAGFLSEAFF. DNA for the CDR3: TGTGCCAGTAGGGCAGGGTTTCTCTCCGAAGCTTTCTTT. This sequence joins TRBV19 and TRBJ1-1; TRBD1 is a possible D gene (5 bases). This CDR3 spans 13 amino acids. Trimming stripped 6 bases from V and 8 bases from J, with 16 bases between. Per the germline V gene, CDR1 is LNHDA and CDR2 is SQIVND (reference sequence).

The V call is TRBV3-1 (or the pseudogene TRBV3-2), the J call TRBJ2-7, with 7 bases fitting TRBD2. This CDR3 is 17 amino acids long. Germline CDR1 reads LGHDT; CDR2 reads YNNKEL (reference sequence). V lost 0 bases and J lost 2; bases outside the gene matches: 10. The CDR3 DNA follows: TGTGCCAGCAGCCAAGAGGATCGACTAGCCCCTACCTACGAGCAGTACTTC. Translated, it gives CASSQEDRLAPTYEQYF.

This rearrangement joins TRBV9 to TRBJ2-3, with TRBD2 matching over 8 bases. The germline gives CDR1 SGDLS, CDR2 YYNGEE. Unmatched junction bases numbered 1, after V lost 0 bases and J lost 4 bases. There are 14 residues in the CDR3. The CDR3 loop is CASSVAAGADTQYF. The CDR3 nucleotides read TGTGCCAGCAGCGTAGCAGCGGGAGCAGATACGCAGTATTTT.